This T cell receptor beta chain stems from a study of cytomegalovirus exposure and HLA in healthy donors. For the study at large: Samples from HLA-typed donors yielded 65 million to 90 million unique TCRs in an early data release.

Vbeta (60) and Jbeta (13) primers were used in the PCR. TCRdb's copy holds only in-frame clones and misses some; the assay was immunoSEQ multiplex PCR. The data show about 200,000 clones, 70% to 80% seen once. The source material was PBMCs. The receptor was derived from a man aged 25 to 40 in good health and CMV-seronegative.

CDR3 nucleotides: TGTGCCAGCACTGGGGTAACGACAGGACTCTCTGGGGCCAACGTCCTGACTTTC. Translated: CASTGVTTGLSGANVLTF. The chain carries TRBV2 and TRBJ2-6; D perhaps matches TRBD1 (6 bases). V shed 7 bases and J shed 0 bases, with 19 bases lying between them. CDR1 is SNHLY and CDR2 is FYNNEI in the germline V gene. CDR3 length: 18 amino acids. The full variable domain, completed using reference TRBV2 and TRBJ2-6, is EPEVTQTPSHQVTQMGQEVILRCVPISNHLYFYWYRQILGQKVEFLVSFYNNEISEKSEIFDDQFSVERPDGSNFTLKIRSTKLEDSAMYFCASTGVTTGLSGANVLTFGAGSRLTVL.